This T cell receptor beta chain was sequenced for a study of blood T cell repertoires in COVID-19. Study-wide background: The origin of the acute and convalescent COVID-19 samples was the United States, Italy and Spain. The cDNA or gDNA used as material had been derived from T cells, B-cell-depleted T cells, or PBMCs.

Original handling: Amplifying reference gene primers gave estimates of nucleated cell counts. Produced via immunoSEQ multiplex PCR; TCRdb's table is partial and in-frame only. D and trimming were read from the DNA, whereas the V and J calls and clone size are those reported in that table. The sample carries more than 250,000 clones, around 90% recorded once. In assigning cohorts, the study relied on participant-reported clinical history. The CDR3 spans 15 residues. Trimming stripped 3 bases from V and 4 bases from J, with 16 bases between. Per germline, CDR1 DFQATT and CDR2 SNEGSKA (reference sequence).

The sequenced material came from PBMCs or T cells enriched from blood (not recorded which). J is TRBJ1-5 and V is TRBV20-1; tentative D call: TRBD1 (5 bases). The source of this sequence is a woman between 18 and 29 years old with acute COVID-19. CDR3 DNA sequence: TGCAGTGCTAGTCCCAGGGAATTTGGGAATCAGCCCCAGCATTTT. Amino acids: CSASPREFGNQPQHF.